Below, one T cell receptor beta chain is given with its context. The antigen it binds to is not known. The sample holds no much larger clone one base away, and base qualities are not on file. Preparation of the library involved PCR. Sequencing instrument: Illumina HiSeq 2500. TCR libraries were prepared with molecular barcoding, using unique molecular identifiers to normalize TCRbeta repertoire quantification. The public reads were reprocessed in TCRdb via fastp at Q25 and MiXCR, keeping in-frame beta chains. Every CDR3 protein is listed once, alongside the most common genes and DNA of its rows. A total of roughly 110,000 distinct CDR3 sequences appear in this sample, around 10% of them only once. The ten most abundant clones make up less than 35% of the sample. Read against the paper, the sample's treatment or condition label means: allogeneic hematopoietic cell transplantation with graft depleted of TCRalphabeta T cells and CD19 B cells. TCRalphabeta/CD19-depleted allogeneic hematopoietic cell grafts were given to the transplant recipients, all of whom were children.

Measured from the cysteine to the phenylalanine, the CDR3 is 15 residues long. Of the read, only the CDR3 DNA is kept; its 45 bases are in frame from base 1. Germline trimming: 5 bases from V, 6 bases from J; junction bases outside gene matches: 7. The germline V gene supplies CDR1 SGHRS and CDR2 YFSETQ. This sample was included in a study of T-cell reconstitution after alpha-beta-depleted transplantation in children (dated by TCRdb to 2016 to 2017). Looking at the study overall: Using TCR repertoire profiling, the study followed T-cell immune reconstitution in a quantitative way in children after TCRalphabeta/CD19-depleted allogeneic hematopoietic cell transplantation.

The investigation overall reported the following: Over the following months the frequencies of hyperexpanded clones went down, and after one year T-cell counts and TCRbeta diversity were mostly credited to newly produced T cells. About two months after transplant, the apparently early recovery of alphabetaT-cell counts reportedly depended on just several hundred clones that had expanded rapidly and came from non-depleted graft cells. The high TCRbeta diversity at day 60 in some patients was ascribed to recipient T cells and intrathymic progenitors that had survived conditioning.

Specimen: PBMCs, collected before TCRalphabeta/CD19-depleted stem cell transplant. The sequence was obtained from a boy between 2 and 10 years old with acute lymphoblastic leukemia, due to receive a stem cell transplant. The sequence joins TRBV5-1 to TRBJ1-5; 11 nucleotides in the junction match TRBD1. The nucleotide sequence is TGCGCCAGCAGTTCCGGGGACAGGGGGTCTCAGCCCCAGCATTTT. Translated, this gives CASSSGDRGSQPQHF.